This T cell receptor beta chain was documented in a study of T cell responses to AZD1222 COVID-19 vaccine. The overall study: The analysis combined second doses at about 4 or about 12 weeks. Points from the study as a whole: Close to half of all spike-specific TCRs reportedly target regions of the variants that are unmutated. At study baseline, merely six AZD1222 recipients were seropositive.

In its sample, this clone was seen once. Its specificity is unknown. The V and J ends lost 2 bases and 11 bases, in that order; junction bases with no gene match: 6. Germline CDR1 reads KGHSH; CDR2 reads LQKENI. The CDR3 sequence is 14 residues long. Only in-frame clones appear in the TCRdb table, and some are missing; sequencing was by immunoSEQ multiplex PCR. The sample holds fewer than 180,000 clones, 94% seen once. The TCR sequence derives from an adult in good health. The chain recombines TRBV18 with TRBJ1-1, with 12 nucleotides matching TRBD1. The sequences come from peripheral blood, collected on day 0 of AZD1222 vaccination. The CDR3 DNA reads as TGTGCCAGCTCACCAGCCGGGACAGGGGGCAGGGCTTTCTTT. This encodes CASSPAGTGGRAFF.